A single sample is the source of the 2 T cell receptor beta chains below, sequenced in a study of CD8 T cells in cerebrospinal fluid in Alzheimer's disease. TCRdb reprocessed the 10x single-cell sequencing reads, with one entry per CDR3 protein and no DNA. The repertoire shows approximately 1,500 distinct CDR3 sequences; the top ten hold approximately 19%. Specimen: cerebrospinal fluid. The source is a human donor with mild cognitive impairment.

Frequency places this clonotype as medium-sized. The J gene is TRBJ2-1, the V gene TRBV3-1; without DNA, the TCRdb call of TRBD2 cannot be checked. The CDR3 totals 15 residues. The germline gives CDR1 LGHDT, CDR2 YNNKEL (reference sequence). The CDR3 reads CASSPRTSGYNEQFF.

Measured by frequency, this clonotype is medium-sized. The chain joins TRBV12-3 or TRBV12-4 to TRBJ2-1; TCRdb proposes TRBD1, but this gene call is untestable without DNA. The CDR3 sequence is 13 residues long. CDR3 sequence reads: CASRAGAVNEQFF.